The 14 T cell receptor beta chains below all came from one sample that was sequenced in a study of shared clonotypes between healthy human individuals. Method: immunoSEQ multiplex PCR; TCRdb's copy keeps in-frame clones and lacks some. The sample consists of about half a million clones, 75% to 80% of them appearing once. Material: PBMCs. The source is a woman in her thirties or forties in good health. Some clones in this sample may be carry-over from other donors' samples.

The V and J genes are TRBV28 and TRBJ2-1; 10 bases fit TRBD2. The CDR3 extends over 16 amino acids. With 6 bases clipped from V and 0 bases from J, the junction kept 5 bases outside the gene matches. Per the germline V gene, CDR1 is MDHEN and CDR2 is SYDVKM. The CDR3 bases are TGTGCCAGCAGGACGGGACTAGCGAGCTCCTACAATGAGCAGTTCTTC. Protein: CASRTGLASSYNEQFF.

This clone was detected once. V is TRBV6-6 and J is TRBJ2-7, with D hard to call. The ends were cut back, 6 bases at V and 7 bases at J, with 4 bases in the middle. There are 9 residues in the CDR3. Germline values: CDR1 MNHNY, CDR2 SVGAGI (reference sequence). In DNA form, the CDR3 reads TGTGCCAGCAGCCCTGAGCAGTACTTC. Its protein is CASSPEQYF.

This clone was seen only once. The rearrangement links TRBV2 to TRBJ2-5; 9 positions match TRBD2. CDR1 is SNHLY and CDR2 is FYNNEI in the germline V gene. V trimming: 4 bases; J trimming: 5 bases; junction bases outside the gene matches: 5. This CDR3 has 14 residues. The CDR3 region has the DNA TGTGCCAGCAGTGTAGCGGGAGAGCTGGAGACCCAGTACTTC. Amino acid sequence: CASSVAGELETQYF.

The chain recombines TRBV5-1 with TRBJ2-4, with TRBD1 identical over 8 bases. Germline V lookup: CDR1 SGHRS, CDR2 YFSETQ. J lost 1 base, V lost 0 bases, and 6 bases had no gene match. This CDR3 spans 17 amino acids. This CDR3 is CASSLAETGAAKNIQYF. CDR3 DNA: TGCGCCAGCAGCTTGGCCGAGACAGGGGCTGCCAAAAACATTCAGTACTTC.

V gene TRBV6-5 combines with J gene TRBJ2-3; 7 bases are shared with TRBD2. The CDR3 covers 14 residues. Per the germline V gene, CDR1 is MNHEY and CDR2 is SVGAGI. V lost 8 bases, J lost 2 bases, and 7 bases stayed unmatched. CDR3 DNA sequence: TGTGCCAGCCGAGCGGGACGGATCACAGATACGCAGTATTTT. Protein: CASRAGRITDTQYF.

This chain links TRBV5-4 with TRBJ2-1; 9 bases are shared with TRBD1. The CDR3 length is 16 residues. CDR1 and CDR2 from the germline V gene are SGHNT and YYREEE (reference sequence). V lost 4 bases and J lost 5; bases outside the gene matches: 10. CDR3: CASSDPRDRVDNEQFF. The CDR3 DNA follows: TGTGCCAGCAGCGACCCCCGGGACAGGGTTGACAATGAGCAGTTCTTC.

V and J are TRBV5-1 and TRBJ1-1; 7 nucleotides agree with TRBD1. The V gene end was trimmed by 1 base and the J gene end by 4 bases; junction bases not matched to a gene: 1. CDR3 length: 13 amino acids. CDR1 SGHRS and CDR2 YFSETQ come from the germline V gene. CDR3 sequence: CASSLRQGTEAFF. The CDR3 region has the DNA TGCGCCAGCAGCTTGAGACAGGGCACTGAAGCTTTCTTT.

This chain links TRBV7-8 with TRBJ2-5; TRBD1 agrees at 8 bases. Germline lookup yields CDR1 SGHVS and CDR2 FQNEAQ. The CDR3 extends over 15 amino acids. The ends lost 2 bases at V and 6 bases at J; junction bases unmatched: 8. The CDR3 nucleotides are TGTGCCAGCAGCTTATTGGGACAGGCGTTGAAGACCCAGTACTTC. It codes for CASSLLGQALKTQYF.

In regard to this clone: A read error is possible here, since a much larger clone lies one base away. The chain is built from TRBV10-3 and TRBJ2-1; 8 bases fit TRBD2. The CDR3 runs 13 residues. V lost 0 bases and J lost 8; bases outside the gene matches: 0. Per the germline V gene, CDR1 is ENHRY and CDR2 is SYGVKD. The DNA for the CDR3 is TGTGCCATCAGTGAGTCGCGGGAGGATGAGCAGTTCTTC. Translating gives CAISESREDEQFF.

This chain joins TRBV6-6 and TRBJ2-5, with D perhaps matching TRBD1 or TRBD2 (5 bases each). The CDR3 has 14 amino acids. V lost 1 base and J 5 bases, leaving 11 bases between the germline ends. Germline CDR1 is MNHNY and CDR2 is SVGAGI (reference sequence). CDR3 nucleotide sequence: TGTGCCAGCAGTTACTGGCAGGGAGAGGAGACCCAGTACTTC. This sequence encodes CASSYWQGEETQYF.

This chain joins TRBV2 and TRBJ2-7, with 9 bases identical to TRBD2. Per the germline V gene, CDR1 is SNHLY and CDR2 is FYNNEI. Trimming cost V 3 bases and J 5 bases; bases outside gene matches: 14. CDR3 length equals 17 residues. This chain's CDR3 is CASSDWAWREGINEQYF. The CDR3 region has the DNA TGTGCCAGCAGTGATTGGGCGTGGCGGGAGGGAATTAACGAGCAGTACTTC.

The rearrangement uses TRBV7-8 and TRBJ2-4, with D perhaps TRBD1 (6 bases). Germline V gene data show CDR1 as SGHVS and CDR2 as FQNEAQ. The CDR3 spans 15 residues. V was shortened by 0 bases and J by 8 bases, with 14 bases between the two germline ends. The CDR3 region has the DNA TGTGCCAGCAGCTTAGCGGGGGCAGTTAGGGACATTCAGTACTTC. Residues: CASSLAGAVRDIQYF.

This chain connects TRBV7-3 to TRBJ1-2; the match to TRBD1 covers 8 bases. The CDR3 runs 14 residues. The trim removed 5 bases at V and 4 bases at J, leaving 6 bases unmatched. Germline V gives CDR1 SGHTA, CDR2 FQGTGA. For the CDR3, the DNA is TGTGCCAGCAGCGCCGGACAGGGAAGCTATGGCTACACCTTC. This gives the protein CASSAGQGSYGYTF.

With respect to this clone: Other DNA sequences in this sample translate to the same CDR3. The CDR3: CASSLGQSYEQYF. In DNA, the CDR3 is TGTGCCAGCAGCTTGGGACAATCCTACGAGCAGTACTTC. V and J are TRBV5-6 and TRBJ2-7; D unclear. Trimming removed 0 bases from V and 1 base from J, with 5 bases in between. CDR1 and CDR2 (germline): SGHDT, YYEEEE. The CDR3 extends over 13 amino acids.